Below are 15 T cell receptor beta chains sequenced from a single sample in a study of cytomegalovirus exposure and HLA in healthy donors. Generated by immunoSEQ multiplex PCR, the TCRdb table keeps only in-frame clones and is missing some. This table has some 130,000 clones, 70% to 85% appearing once. Sequencing used PBMCs. All receptors come from a man aged 25-45 years in good health and CMV-seropositive.

The V gene is TRBV12-5, the J gene TRBJ2-5, with D perhaps matching TRBD1 (5 bases). V lost 6 bases to trimming and J lost 5 bases, with 16 bases between them. Germline CDR1 LGHNT, CDR2 FRNRAP. CDR3 length equals 14 residues. CDR3 in amino acids: CASGPGAPGETQYF. For the CDR3, the DNA is TGTGCTAGTGGACCTGGGGCCCCTGGGGAGACCCAGTACTTC.

This clone appeared once. The chain combines TRBV19 with TRBJ2-1; 8 nucleotides align to TRBD2. The junction had 5 bases not matched to a gene; V was cut back by 5 bases and J by 2 bases. Germline V gene lookup returns CDR1 LNHDA and CDR2 SQIVND (reference sequence). This CDR3 is built from 15 residues. The CDR3 loop is CASSGREGAYNEQFF. The CDR3 bases are TGTGCCAGTAGTGGACGGGAGGGGGCCTACAATGAGCAGTTCTTC.

The chain employs TRBV6-5 and TRBJ2-1, with 11 bases that match TRBD2. CDR1 and CDR2 from the germline V gene are MNHEY and SVGAGI. The ends lost 5 bases at V and 4 bases at J; junction bases unmatched: 4. The CDR3 has 15 amino acids. The CDR3 nucleotides are TGTGCCAGCAGTCCTACTAGCGGGGGATACAATGAGCAGTTCTTC. Its translation: CASSPTSGGYNEQFF.

The chain is built from TRBV28 and TRBJ2-1; the match to TRBD2 covers 7 bases. CDR1 MDHEN and CDR2 SYDVKM come from the germline V gene. The V segment lost 3 bases and the J segment 9 bases; nucleotides outside the gene matches: 8. This CDR3 spans 14 amino acids. CDR3 nucleotide sequence: TGTGCCAGCAGTTTTGGGGGACTATTGGGTGAGCAGTTCTTC. As protein: CASSFGGLLGEQFF.

This clone came up a few times. CDR3 coding DNA: TGTGCCAGTCTCGACGGAGGGAGGAAAACTGAAGCTTTCTTT. Translating gives CASLDGGRKTEAFF. The V gene is TRBV6-6, the J gene TRBJ1-1; D gene unclear. In germline, CDR1 is MNHNY, CDR2 SVGAGI (reference sequence). Trimming shortened V by 9 bases and J by 5 bases, and 19 bases separated the two germline ends. This CDR3 has 14 amino acids.

Only a few counts were recorded for this clone. The chain is built from TRBV6-6 and TRBJ2-7; D is possibly TRBD2 (5 bases). The V and J ends lost 2 bases and 3 bases respectively, with 11 bases between them. CDR1 is MNHNY and CDR2 is SVGAGI in the germline V gene (reference sequence). This CDR3 spans 14 amino acids. The chain's CDR3 is CASSYLATDYEQYF. The CDR3 bases are TGTGCCAGCAGTTACCTAGCAACGGACTACGAGCAGTACTTC.

The chain links TRBV6-1 to TRBJ1-5; the match to TRBD1 covers 7 bases. Per germline, CDR1 MNHNS and CDR2 SASEGT. J was trimmed by 4 bases and V by 0 bases; bases with no gene match: 0. The CDR3 spans 14 residues. CDR3 loop: CASSEAQGNQPQHF. DNA for the CDR3: TGTGCCAGCAGTGAAGCACAGGGGAATCAGCCCCAGCATTTT.

The chain uses TRBV4-1 and TRBJ2-3; 7 nucleotides agree with TRBD1. The germline gives CDR1 MGHRA, CDR2 YSYEKL. The CDR3 runs to 14 residues. The V segment lost 1 base and the J segment 4 bases; nucleotides outside the gene matches: 2. In nucleotides, the CDR3 is TGCGCCAGCAGCCAAGGTACAGGGGCAGATACGCAGTATTTT. This gives the protein CASSQGTGADTQYF.

V usage is TRBV5-6 and J usage is TRBJ1-6, with D possibly TRBD1 on 5 matching bases. Trimming took 3 bases from V and 9 from J, leaving 19 bases between them. Germline CDR1 is SGHDT and CDR2 is YYEEEE. The CDR3 has 16 amino acids. The CDR3: CASSWGRSLAGSPLHF. The CDR3 nucleotides read TGTGCCAGCAGCTGGGGGAGGTCCCTAGCCGGTTCACCCCTCCACTTT.

This sequence joins TRBV7-2 and TRBJ1-2, with a tentative D call TRBD1 (5 bases). The CDR3 totals 14 residues. The germline gives CDR1 SGHTA, CDR2 FQGNSA. Deletions cut 5 bases from V and 2 bases from J, with 12 bases between. CDR3 sequence reads: CASSSAGTNYGYTF. CDR3 in DNA: TGTGCCAGCAGCAGCGCGGGGACGAACTATGGCTACACCTTC.

At least ten counts were recorded for this clone. The gene calls are TRBV5-1 and TRBJ1-5; 9 bases align to TRBD1. The CDR3 runs to 14 residues. The ends lost 3 bases at V and 4 bases at J; junction bases unmatched: 2. The germline CDR1 and CDR2 sequences are SGHRS and YFSETQ. The CDR3 nucleotides read TGCGCCAGCAGCTCGGGACAGGGAAATCAGCCCCAGCATTTT. Its translation: CASSSGQGNQPQHF.

The V gene is TRBV2, the J gene TRBJ2-2; D perhaps matches TRBD2 (6 bases). Trimming removed 0 bases at V and 4 bases at J, with 9 bases between. From germline, CDR1 is SNHLY and CDR2 FYNNEI. CDR3 size: 15 residues. For the CDR3, the DNA is TGTGCCAGCAGTGAAGCGGGAGGATTCACCGGGGAGCTGTTTTTT. Protein product: CASSEAGGFTGELFF.

As regards this clone: At the DNA level, this CDR3 is encoded by other sequences in the same sample as well. The rearrangement joins TRBV5-4 to TRBJ1-1; perhaps TRBD1 as D (6 bases). The CDR3 has 14 residues. Germline V gene sequence: CDR1 SGHNT, CDR2 YYREEE (reference sequence). Trimming pared 1 base from V and 1 base from J, leaving 8 bases between. The DNA of the CDR3 is TGTGCCAGCAGCTTGAGGGGGGGGAACACTGAAGCTTTCTTT. It encodes CASSLRGGNTEAFF.

The chain combines TRBV6-5 with TRBJ1-6; TRBD1 is a possible D gene (5 bases). Deletions cut 6 bases from V and 6 bases from J, with 9 bases between. Germline CDR1 and CDR2: MNHEY and SVGAGI. The CDR3 sequence is 13 residues long. In nucleotides, the CDR3 is TGTGCCAGCAGGCGGGGGGGTAATTCACCCCTCCACTTT. This encodes CASRRGGNSPLHF.

This clone was seen once. The rearrangement links TRBV29-1 to TRBJ2-7; 7 bases match TRBD1. V shed 1 base, J shed 2 bases, and the junction held 5 bases outside the gene matches. Germline V CDR1 and CDR2: SQVTM, ANQGSEA. The CDR3 runs to 14 residues. The CDR3 region has the DNA TGCAGCGTTGAAGGACAGGGTGATGCCTACGAGCAGTACTTC. It yields the protein CSVEGQGDAYEQYF.